Listed below are T cell receptor beta chains from one sample, sequenced in a study of blood T cell repertoires in COVID-19. The repertoire was sequenced with immunoSEQ multiplex PCR; TCRdb's copy has only in-frame clones and lacks some. Of roughly 260,000 clones listed, 87% were seen once; the top ten hold roughly 6%. The sequencing input was PBMCs or T cells enriched from blood (not recorded which). Receptors originate from a woman aged 30 to 39 with acute COVID-19. Each CDR3 is given with its conserved first and last residue. A D gene is named only where the DNA matches it firmly. The size field is filled for only some rows; it gives once, few, many or a size class.

size,J,D,V,DNA,CDR3
.,TRBJ2-7,.,TRBV7-9,TGTGCCAGCAGCTTAGATACAGGTTCTTCCTACGAGCAGTACTTC,CASSLDTGSSYEQYF
.,TRBJ1-2,.,TRBV18,TGTGCCAGCTCACCACCGAGGGTCCTCAACTATGGCTACACCTTC,CASSPPRVLNYGYTF
.,TRBJ2-5,TRBD2,TRBV6-5,TGTGCCAGCAAATTTGGACTAGCCCAAGAGACCCAGTACTTC,CASKFGLAQETQYF
.,TRBJ2-4,.,TRBV28,TGTGCCAGCACCAACTGGAACATTCAGTACTTC,CASTNWNIQYF
.,TRBJ2-7,.,TRBV27,TGTGCCAGCAGCCCTTCTGCAGGGTTGGGCTACGAGCAGTACTTC,CASSPSAGLGYEQYF
few,TRBJ1-6,.,TRBV11-2,TGTGCCAGCAGCTTAGCCAGGGAAAGCTCCTATAATTCACCCCTCCACTTT,CASSLARESSYNSPLHF
few,TRBJ2-1,TRBD2,TRBV4-2,TGTGCCAGCAGCCAATACGGGACTAGCGGGGTCAATGAGCAGTTCTTC,CASSQYGTSGVNEQFF
.,TRBJ1-5,.,TRBV25-1,TGTGCCAGCAGTGATGGTGGGGCAGATAGCAATCAGCCCCAGCATTTT,CASSDGGADSNQPQHF
.,TRBJ1-2,.,TRBV5-6,TGTGCCAGCAGCTTGGGGGAGATGGGTGGCTACACCTTC,CASSLGEMGGYTF
once,TRBJ2-2,.,TRBV19,TGTGCCAGTAGTATAGGGCCGGGGAGTAACACCGGGGAGCTGTTTTTT,CASSIGPGSNTGELFF
.,TRBJ2-5,TRBD1,TRBV5-1,TGCGCCAGCAGCTTGGGAGGGGGCCAGGAGACCCAGTACTTC,CASSLGGGQETQYF
.,TRBJ2-3,.,TRBV2,TGTGCCAGCAGTGAAGAATCTAGCACAGATACGCAGTATTTT,CASSEESSTDTQYF
once,TRBJ2-1,TRBD2,TRBV19,TGTGCCAGTAGTATAAACAGCGGGAGGGGCGATGAGCAGTTCTTC,CASSINSGRGDEQFF
once,TRBJ2-7,TRBD1,TRBV29-1,TGCAGCGTTGGGACAGGGTTCCCCTACGAGCAGTACTTC,CSVGTGFPYEQYF
.,TRBJ2-1,TRBD2,TRBV7-7,TGTGCTAGCAGCCACCCGTCGACTAGCGGGAGTGCAGATGAGCAGTTCTTC,CASSHPSTSGSADEQFF
few,TRBJ1-5,.,TRBV30,TGTGCCTGGAGTGTACAGGCATATCAGCCCCAGCATTTT,CAWSVQAYQPQHF
.,TRBJ1-2,.,TRBV5-4,TGTGCCAGCAGCCTATCAGGGTTACAGCATGGCTACACCTTC,CASSLSGLQHGYTF
.,TRBJ1-3,.,TRBV5-4,TGTGCCAGCAGCTTGGACGGCAGGCGCTCTGGAAACACCATATATTTT,CASSLDGRRSGNTIYF
.,TRBJ2-7,TRBD2,TRBV5-1,TGCGCCAGCAGCTTGCGGGGGGACTACGAGCAGTACTTC,CASSLRGDYEQYF
.,TRBJ1-4,.,TRBV2,TGTGCCAGCAGTGTATCTATGCGACACTTTGATAATGAAAAACTGTTTTTT,CASSVSMRHFDNEKLFF
.,TRBJ1-6,.,TRBV5-6,TGTGCCAGCAGCTTGGAGGGGGTCTTCCCCCTCCACTTT,CASSLEGVFPLHF
.,TRBJ1-1,.,TRBV19,TGTGCCAGTAGTATCCGACAGGTGGGCACTGAAGCTTTCTTT,CASSIRQVGTEAFF
.,TRBJ2-7,TRBD1,TRBV29-1,TGCAGTGTCAGGGACAGAACCTACGAGCAGTACTTC,CSVRDRTYEQYF